This is a list of T cell receptor beta chains from one sample in a study of blood T cell repertoires in COVID-19. The table came from immunoSEQ multiplex PCR; TCRdb's copy has only in-frame clones and leaves some out. The data show tens of thousands of clones, over 75% seen once. The sequencing input was peripheral blood. Receptor source: a human donor in a cohort sampled during active COVID-19. The CDR3 runs from the conserved cysteine through the conserved F or W. D genes are given only for firm matches. Expanded clones get a size class; other rows say once, few or many, or leave the size out.

clone_size: .
v_call: TRBV11-2
j_call: TRBJ2-1
d_call: .
cdr3_aa: CASSWPRGRRGGDEQFF
cdr3_nt: TGTGCCAGCAGCTGGCCCCGGGGGAGACGGGGCGGGGATGAGCAGTTCTTC

clone_size: .
v_call: TRBV2
j_call: TRBJ2-7
d_call: TRBD1
cdr3_aa: CASRTGSYEQYF
cdr3_nt: TGTGCCAGTAGGACAGGGTCCTACGAGCAGTACTTC

clone_size: .
v_call: TRBV2
j_call: TRBJ1-4
d_call: .
cdr3_aa: CACRFAVNEKLFF
cdr3_nt: TGTGCCTGCCGGTTCGCGGTTAATGAAAAACTGTTTTTT

clone_size: .
v_call: TRBV7-2
j_call: TRBJ1-6
d_call: TRBD1
cdr3_aa: CASSKGQGISPLHF
cdr3_nt: TGTGCCAGCAGCAAGGGACAGGGTATTTCACCCCTCCACTTT

clone_size: .
v_call: TRBV4-1
j_call: TRBJ1-5
d_call: .
cdr3_aa: CASSQGLQGGRNQPQHF
cdr3_nt: TGCGCCAGCAGCCAGGGCCTACAGGGAGGGCGTAATCAGCCCCAGCATTTT

clone_size: .
v_call: TRBV7-2
j_call: TRBJ2-5
d_call: TRBD2
cdr3_aa: CASSPSGVGTQYF
cdr3_nt: TGTGCCAGCAGCCCTAGCGGGGTGGGGACCCAGTACTTC

clone_size: few
v_call: TRBV23-1
j_call: TRBJ1-5
d_call: .
cdr3_aa: CASSQSPSPNGGNQPQHF
cdr3_nt: TGCGCCAGCAGTCAATCCCCCTCTCCCAACGGGGGCAATCAGCCCCAGCATTTT

clone_size: .
v_call: TRBV6-5
j_call: TRBJ2-1
d_call: .
cdr3_aa: CASRAAMLSQFF
cdr3_nt: TGTGCCAGCCGCGCGGCCATGTTGTCGCAGTTCTTC

clone_size: .
v_call: TRBV19
j_call: TRBJ1-3
d_call: .
cdr3_aa: CATFTGITIYF
cdr3_nt: TGTGCCACCTTTACAGGGATCACCATATATTTT

clone_size: .
v_call: TRBV18
j_call: TRBJ1-6
d_call: TRBD1
cdr3_aa: CASSPGTGSNSPLHF
cdr3_nt: TGTGCCAGCTCACCCGGGACAGGGTCGAATTCACCCCTCCACTTT

clone_size: .
v_call: TRBV5-1
j_call: TRBJ2-7
d_call: .
cdr3_aa: CASSPQGPTSYEQYF
cdr3_nt: TGCGCCAGCAGCCCGCAGGGTCCGACTTCCTACGAGCAGTACTTC

clone_size: .
v_call: TRBV28
j_call: TRBJ2-2
d_call: .
cdr3_aa: CASRPPAGELFF
cdr3_nt: TGTGCCAGCAGACCCCCGGCCGGGGAGCTGTTTTTT

clone_size: .
v_call: TRBV28
j_call: TRBJ2-7
d_call: .
cdr3_aa: CASSSEATGYYEQYF
cdr3_nt: TGTGCCAGCAGTTCCGAGGCTACAGGGTACTACGAGCAGTACTTC

clone_size: .
v_call: TRBV4-2
j_call: TRBJ2-1
d_call: TRBD2
cdr3_aa: CASSPSLSGGVSYNEQFF
cdr3_nt: TGTGCCAGCAGCCCCTCCCTTAGCGGGGGGGTATCCTACAATGAGCAGTTCTTC

clone_size: .
v_call: TRBV28
j_call: TRBJ1-5
d_call: TRBD1
cdr3_aa: CAEGAGGGNQPQHF
cdr3_nt: TGTGCCGAAGGGGCAGGGGGCGGCAATCAGCCCCAGCATTTT

clone_size: .
v_call: TRBV28
j_call: TRBJ2-3
d_call: .
cdr3_aa: CASSPRRRQWGTDTQYF
cdr3_nt: TGTGCCAGCAGCCCCCGCAGGCGACAGTGGGGCACAGATACGCAGTATTTT

clone_size: .
v_call: TRBV4-1
j_call: TRBJ2-5
d_call: TRBD1
cdr3_aa: CASSQEGRTGHQETQYF
cdr3_nt: TGCGCCAGCAGCCAAGAGGGGCGGACAGGACATCAAGAGACCCAGTACTTC

clone_size: .
v_call: TRBV10-2
j_call: TRBJ1-3
d_call: TRBD1
cdr3_aa: CASTPGQGLKGNTIYF
cdr3_nt: TGCGCCAGCACACCGGGACAGGGCCTAAAAGGAAACACCATATATTTT

clone_size: .
v_call: TRBV15
j_call: TRBJ2-3
d_call: .
cdr3_aa: CATSRLLTDTQYF
cdr3_nt: TGTGCCACCAGCAGGCTCCTAACAGATACGCAGTATTTT

clone_size: .
v_call: TRBV12-3/TRBV12-4
j_call: TRBJ1-2
d_call: .
cdr3_aa: CASSPLGASGYTF
cdr3_nt: TGTGCCAGCAGCCCTCTAGGGGCTTCTGGCTACACCTTC

clone_size: .
v_call: TRBV5-1
j_call: TRBJ2-3
d_call: TRBD1
cdr3_aa: CASSLLPLGTGTLSSTDTQYF
cdr3_nt: TGCGCCAGCAGCTTGCTACCCCTCGGGACAGGGACCCTTTCTAGCACAGATACGCAGTATTTT

clone_size: .
v_call: TRBV28
j_call: TRBJ2-4
d_call: .
cdr3_aa: CASTVNLGGNIQYF
cdr3_nt: TGTGCCAGCACTGTGAATCTGGGGGGAAACATTCAGTACTTC

clone_size: .
v_call: TRBV2
j_call: TRBJ1-6
d_call: TRBD1
cdr3_aa: CASSPDRGYSPLHF
cdr3_nt: TGTGCCAGCAGCCCGGACAGGGGGTATTCACCCCTCCACTTT

clone_size: once
v_call: TRBV7-9
j_call: TRBJ1-4
d_call: TRBD1
cdr3_aa: CASSHRGVGAGEKLFF
cdr3_nt: TGTGCCAGCAGCCACAGGGGGGTGGGGGCCGGTGAAAAACTGTTTTTT

clone_size: once
v_call: TRBV6-5
j_call: TRBJ2-5
d_call: TRBD2
cdr3_aa: CASSSTGLEVETQYF
cdr3_nt: TGTGCCAGCAGTTCGACGGGACTAGAGGTTGAGACCCAGTACTTC

clone_size: .
v_call: TRBV29-1
j_call: TRBJ2-7
d_call: TRBD1
cdr3_aa: CSVDRGADEQYF
cdr3_nt: TGCAGCGTAGACAGGGGGGCCGACGAGCAGTACTTC

clone_size: once
v_call: TRBV7-2
j_call: TRBJ1-3
d_call: .
cdr3_aa: CASSLSPGGSGNTIYF
cdr3_nt: TGTGCCAGCAGCTTATCCCCGGGTGGCTCTGGAAACACCATATATTTT

clone_size: .
v_call: TRBV4-2
j_call: TRBJ2-7
d_call: .
cdr3_aa: CASSQGAGGSFDEQYF
cdr3_nt: TGTGCCAGCAGCCAAGGGGCCGGGGGTTCTTTCGACGAGCAGTACTTC

clone_size: .
v_call: TRBV28
j_call: TRBJ1-4
d_call: .
cdr3_aa: CASSLILGATNEKLFF
cdr3_nt: TGTGCCAGCAGTTTAATCCTGGGGGCCACTAATGAAAAACTGTTTTTT

clone_size: few
v_call: TRBV3-1/TRBV3-2
j_call: TRBJ2-2
d_call: .
cdr3_aa: CASSQDLACGAVRAGELFF
cdr3_nt: TGTGCCAGCAGCCAAGATCTCGCCTGTGGTGCCGTCCGGGCCGGGGAGCTGTTTTTT

clone_size: .
v_call: TRBV5-4
j_call: TRBJ2-2
d_call: TRBD1
cdr3_aa: CASSPRGQGTGELFF
cdr3_nt: TGTGCCAGCAGCCCCAGGGGGCAGGGCACCGGGGAGCTGTTTTTT

clone_size: .
v_call: TRBV28
j_call: TRBJ2-3
d_call: TRBD2
cdr3_aa: CASSSLAGASTDTQYF
cdr3_nt: TGTGCCAGCAGTTCTCTAGCGGGGGCTAGCACAGATACGCAGTATTTT

clone_size: once
v_call: TRBV5-6
j_call: TRBJ2-7
d_call: .
cdr3_aa: CASSFEGARSSQYF
cdr3_nt: TGTGCCAGCAGCTTTGAAGGGGCCCGAAGCTCGCAGTACTTC

clone_size: .
v_call: TRBV27
j_call: TRBJ2-6
d_call: .
cdr3_aa: CASRGSSGANVLTF
cdr3_nt: TGTGCCAGCAGGGGGAGCTCTGGGGCCAACGTCCTGACTTTC

clone_size: .
v_call: TRBV6-6
j_call: TRBJ2-1
d_call: TRBD1
cdr3_aa: CASSYSWTGGRSEQFF
cdr3_nt: TGTGCCAGCAGTTACTCGTGGACAGGGGGCAGGAGTGAGCAGTTCTTC

clone_size: .
v_call: TRBV6-5
j_call: TRBJ2-5
d_call: .
cdr3_aa: CASSPDRMGETQYF
cdr3_nt: TGTGCCAGCAGTCCAGACAGGATGGGGGAGACCCAGTACTTC

clone_size: .
v_call: TRBV29-1
j_call: TRBJ2-1
d_call: TRBD2
cdr3_aa: CSVAGPLAGGQMNEQFF
cdr3_nt: TGCAGCGTTGCGGGGCCGCTAGCGGGGGGGCAAATGAATGAGCAGTTCTTC

clone_size: few
v_call: TRBV3-1/TRBV3-2
j_call: TRBJ2-3
d_call: TRBD1
cdr3_aa: CASSPTGGRGTQYF
cdr3_nt: TGTGCCAGCAGCCCGACAGGGGGGAGAGGTACGCAGTATTTT

clone_size: .
v_call: TRBV3-1/TRBV3-2
j_call: TRBJ2-2
d_call: .
cdr3_aa: CASSQGLRALVGTGELFF
cdr3_nt: TGTGCCAGCAGCCAAGGACTCAGGGCCCTCGTAGGCACCGGGGAGCTGTTTTTT

clone_size: .
v_call: TRBV18
j_call: TRBJ1-3
d_call: TRBD1
cdr3_aa: CASSPTRTGFSGNTIYF
cdr3_nt: TGTGCCAGCTCACCAACCCGGACAGGGTTTTCGGGAAACACCATATATTTT

clone_size: .
v_call: TRBV29-1
j_call: TRBJ2-7
d_call: TRBD1
cdr3_aa: CSAKRQGEQYF
cdr3_nt: TGCAGCGCGAAAAGACAGGGAGAGCAGTACTTC

clone_size: .
v_call: TRBV20-1
j_call: TRBJ1-1
d_call: .
cdr3_aa: CSAKGDTEAFF
cdr3_nt: TGCAGTGCTAAAGGGGACACTGAAGCTTTCTTT

clone_size: .
v_call: TRBV4-2
j_call: TRBJ2-5
d_call: TRBD2
cdr3_aa: CASSQDRRGEGETQYF
cdr3_nt: TGTGCCAGCAGCCAAGATCGGCGGGGGGAGGGAGAGACCCAGTACTTC

clone_size: .
v_call: TRBV10-2
j_call: TRBJ2-7
d_call: TRBD1
cdr3_aa: CASRQGPYEQYF
cdr3_nt: TGCGCCAGCCGACAGGGGCCCTACGAGCAGTACTTC

clone_size: .
v_call: TRBV19
j_call: TRBJ2-3
d_call: TRBD1
cdr3_aa: CASSIGRTGTDTQYF
cdr3_nt: TGTGCCAGTAGTATAGGCCGGACAGGGACAGATACGCAGTATTTT

clone_size: .
v_call: TRBV18
j_call: TRBJ2-3
d_call: .
cdr3_aa: CASSPDDLGTQYF
cdr3_nt: TGTGCCAGCTCACCTGACGACTTAGGAACGCAGTATTTT

clone_size: .
v_call: TRBV9
j_call: TRBJ2-1
d_call: .
cdr3_aa: CASSVGAGNEQFF
cdr3_nt: TGTGCCAGCAGCGTAGGGGCGGGCAATGAGCAGTTCTTC

clone_size: .
v_call: TRBV28
j_call: TRBJ2-7
d_call: TRBD1
cdr3_aa: CASSYNRGLKNEQYF
cdr3_nt: TGTGCCAGCAGCTATAACAGGGGGCTAAAGAACGAGCAGTACTTC

clone_size: .
v_call: TRBV19
j_call: TRBJ2-5
d_call: TRBD1
cdr3_aa: CASSILLSGQGSDSGTQYF
cdr3_nt: TGTGCCAGTAGTATTCTTCTGTCGGGACAGGGGTCAGATTCGGGGACCCAGTACTTC

clone_size: once
v_call: TRBV4-2
j_call: TRBJ2-1
d_call: TRBD2
cdr3_aa: CASSQDIGRGGRNEQFF
cdr3_nt: TGTGCCAGCAGCCAAGATATTGGGCGGGGGGGCAGGAATGAGCAGTTCTTC

clone_size: .
v_call: TRBV13
j_call: TRBJ2-1
d_call: TRBD1
cdr3_aa: CASSHPGTGNGNEQFF
cdr3_nt: TGTGCCAGCAGCCATCCCGGGACAGGGAACGGGAATGAGCAGTTCTTC

clone_size: .
v_call: TRBV27
j_call: TRBJ1-1
d_call: .
cdr3_aa: CASSSTGFSNTEAFF
cdr3_nt: TGTGCCAGCAGTTCTACAGGGTTTAGTAACACTGAAGCTTTCTTT

clone_size: .
v_call: TRBV18
j_call: TRBJ2-3
d_call: .
cdr3_aa: CASSPPFLADTQYF
cdr3_nt: TGTGCCAGCTCACCACCTTTTTTAGCCGATACGCAGTATTTT

clone_size: .
v_call: TRBV29-1
j_call: TRBJ1-5
d_call: .
cdr3_aa: CSVLLGQIGSNQPQHF
cdr3_nt: TGCAGCGTTCTTTTAGGACAGATCGGGAGCAATCAGCCCCAGCATTTT

clone_size: .
v_call: TRBV6-5
j_call: TRBJ1-4
d_call: .
cdr3_aa: CASSFTGPSEKLFF
cdr3_nt: TGTGCCAGCAGTTTTACAGGGCCCAGTGAAAAACTGTTTTTT

clone_size: .
v_call: TRBV27
j_call: TRBJ2-3
d_call: .
cdr3_aa: CASSGSTTPDTQYF
cdr3_nt: TGTGCCAGCAGCGGCAGCACTACCCCAGATACGCAGTATTTT

clone_size: once
v_call: TRBV5-6
j_call: TRBJ2-1
d_call: .
cdr3_aa: CASSLPAYNEQFF
cdr3_nt: TGTGCCAGCAGCTTGCCGGCCTACAATGAGCAGTTCTTC

clone_size: .
v_call: TRBV28
j_call: TRBJ2-5
d_call: .
cdr3_aa: CASTSRRVAGETQYF
cdr3_nt: TGTGCCAGCACCTCCCGACGGGTGGCGGGGGAGACCCAGTACTTC

clone_size: .
v_call: TRBV7-8
j_call: TRBJ2-7
d_call: .
cdr3_aa: CASSLGGKAWEQYF
cdr3_nt: TGTGCCAGCAGCTTAGGAGGTAAAGCTTGGGAGCAGTACTTC